This record looks at one T cell receptor (beta chain) sequence and its context. Antigen specificity is unknown. The CDR3 length is 10 residues. The germline CDR1 and CDR2 sequences are SNHLY and FYNNEI. V was clipped by 10 bases and J by 8 bases, with 6 bases between them. The sample originates from a study of T-cell memory formation after mild COVID-19. The overall study: Largely, TCR clusters stayed within a single donor.

TCRdb itself ran the 5' RACE reads through MiXCR, one entry per CDR3 protein. The profile covers roughly 100,000 distinct CDR3 sequences, with over 15% appearing a single time and 28% taken by the ten largest. General study results and limits: CD4/CD8 balance characterized clones contracting day 15 to 85, and CD4+ skew characterized later expanders. Nothing showed for sure that second-wave clones peaking on day 37 were SARS-CoV-2 specific. Pre-infection memory showed some responding clones, and this suggested that cross-reactive memory joined.

Material for sequencing was PBMCs or a T cell subset sorted from them (not recorded which). The chain uses TRBV2 and TRBJ1-6; no firm D call. The sequence derives from an adult woman who had mild COVID-19 (a few samples of this study predate the infection). Cell type and time point are not known. The CDR3 spells CAIDDSPLHF. CDR3 nucleotides: TGTGCCATAGACGATTCACCCCTCCACTTT.